This T cell receptor (beta chain) was sequenced during a study of blood T cell repertoires in COVID-19 (dated by TCRdb to about 2020). Some background on the complete study: Collaborator samples came from the United States, Italy and Spain and covered acute and convalescent phases of COVID-19. The prospective study material was composed of cDNA or gDNA derived from T cells, B-cell-depleted T cells, or PBMCs. Subjects who had been exposed to COVID-19, were actively infected with it, or had recovered from it provided the deeply sampled blood TCRbeta repertoires that made up the dataset. A freely available public database, intended as a resource for researchers studying the immune response to SARS-CoV-2, is where the repertoires were released. The samples were drawn from the first 160 participants of the ongoing ImmuneRACE study and from 1,254 subjects provided by 6 global collaborators. The sample metadata nearly always contained a de-identified subject ID, COVID-19 status, age in years and sex. Where HLA class I and class II types were available, the types were taken from metadata supplied by the sample provider, not from assay-based typing.

Broader findings and caveats from the paper: Clinical and demographic metadata were provided uncurated, with the amount varying by source and participant.

Reading from cysteine to phenylalanine, the CDR3 counts 17 amino acids. The CDR3 DNA has 51 bases and is translated from base 1. V is clipped by 0 bases and J by 2 bases, and the sequence between their germline boundaries is 16 bases long. The germline V gene (reference sequence) sets CDR1 to SGHKS and CDR2 to YYEKEE. The immunoSEQ Assay, a bias-controlled multiplex PCR, was used to amplify TCRbeta CDR3 regions from genomic DNA. The study's processing was this. The number of nucleated cells in each sample was estimated from the amplification of reference gene primers within the assay. To quantify the absolute abundance of each unique TCRbeta CDR3 rearrangement, sequence reads were collapsed and filtered. For each sample, productive Simpson clonality was calculated as the square root of Simpson's diversity index over productive rearrangements. TCRdb provides this immuneACCESS table in a form limited to in-frame rearrangements. Some clones are lacking; in checked studies, under half of them reflect an unresolved V gene, and why the rest are absent is not known. The V and J calls and clone size were taken over from that table, and D and trimming were inferred from the DNA. Recorded for this sample are around 140,000 clones; roughly 82% of them occurred a single time. Of the sample, 4.5% to 6% falls within the top ten clones.

Notes on this clone: Its antigen remains undetermined. Base qualities were left out, and no much larger clone turns up one base away.

Whole blood was collected in K2EDTA tubes by collaborating institutions according to the institutions' own protocols. Collaborator samples were shipped for TCRbeta analysis as frozen whole blood, isolated PBMCs, or DNA extracted from either sample type. The sample comprised peripheral blood. The receptor comes from a human donor in a cohort sampled during active COVID-19. The chain links TRBV5-5 with TRBJ2-3, with TRBD2 as a weak D call on 6 bases. The nucleotide sequence reads as follows: TGTGCCAGCAGCTTGGCCGGGGGAGCGGTCGACACAGATACGCAGTATTTT. This encodes CASSLAGGAVDTDTQYF. Where the CDR3 stops, the reference TRBV5-5 and TRBJ2-3 genes take over; the full variable domain is DAGVTQSPTHLIKTRGQQVTLRCSPISGHKSVSWYQQVLGQGPQFIFQYYEKEERGRGNFPDRFSARQFPNYSSELNVNALLLGDSALYLCASSLAGGAVDTDTQYFGPGTRLTVL.